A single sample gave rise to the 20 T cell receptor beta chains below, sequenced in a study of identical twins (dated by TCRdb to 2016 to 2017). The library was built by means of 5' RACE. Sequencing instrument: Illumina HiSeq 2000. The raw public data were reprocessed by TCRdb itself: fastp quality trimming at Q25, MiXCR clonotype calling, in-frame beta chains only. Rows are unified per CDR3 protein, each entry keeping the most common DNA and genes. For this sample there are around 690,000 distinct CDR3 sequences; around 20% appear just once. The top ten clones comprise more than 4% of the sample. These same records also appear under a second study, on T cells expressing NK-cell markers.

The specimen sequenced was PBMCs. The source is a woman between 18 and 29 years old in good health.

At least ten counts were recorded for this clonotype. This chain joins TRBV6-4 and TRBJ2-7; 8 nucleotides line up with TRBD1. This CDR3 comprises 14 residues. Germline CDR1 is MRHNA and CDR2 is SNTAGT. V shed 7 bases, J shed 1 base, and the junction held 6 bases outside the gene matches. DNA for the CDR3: TGTGCCAGCACCCGGGACAGGCGATCCTACGAGCAGTACTTC. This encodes CASTRDRRSYEQYF.

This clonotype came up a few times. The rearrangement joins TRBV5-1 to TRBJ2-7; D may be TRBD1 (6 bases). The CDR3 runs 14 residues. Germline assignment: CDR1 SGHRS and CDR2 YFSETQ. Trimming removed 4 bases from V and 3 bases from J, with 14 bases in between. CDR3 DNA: TGCGCCAGCAGCCCCAGGACAGAAAACTACGAGCAGTACTTC. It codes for CASSPRTENYEQYF.

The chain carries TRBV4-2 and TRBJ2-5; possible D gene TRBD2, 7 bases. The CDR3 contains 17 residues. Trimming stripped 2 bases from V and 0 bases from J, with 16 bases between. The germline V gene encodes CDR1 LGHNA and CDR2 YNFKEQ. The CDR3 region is CASSQRRTGGHQETQYF. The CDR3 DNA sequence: TGTGCCAGCAGCCAACGTCGGACGGGGGGCCACCAAGAGACCCAGTACTTC.

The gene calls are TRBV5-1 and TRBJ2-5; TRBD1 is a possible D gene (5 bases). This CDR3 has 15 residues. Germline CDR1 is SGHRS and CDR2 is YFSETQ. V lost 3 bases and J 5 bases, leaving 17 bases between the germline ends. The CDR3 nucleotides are TGCGCCAGCAGCTCACCCCAGGGTAGTGTGGAGACCCAGTACTTC. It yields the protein CASSSPQGSVETQYF.

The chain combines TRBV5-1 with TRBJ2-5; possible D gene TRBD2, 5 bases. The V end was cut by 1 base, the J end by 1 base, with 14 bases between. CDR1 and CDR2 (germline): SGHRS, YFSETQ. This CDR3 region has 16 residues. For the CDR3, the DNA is TGCGCCAGCAGCTTGCCCCAGCGGTCTACCCAAGAGACCCAGTACTTC. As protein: CASSLPQRSTQETQYF.

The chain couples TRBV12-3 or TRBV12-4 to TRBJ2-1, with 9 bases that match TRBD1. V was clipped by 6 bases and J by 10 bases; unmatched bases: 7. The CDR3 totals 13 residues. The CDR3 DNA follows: TGTGCCAGCAGCAACAGGGGGCAGGGAGAGCAGTTCTTC. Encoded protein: CASSNRGQGEQFF.

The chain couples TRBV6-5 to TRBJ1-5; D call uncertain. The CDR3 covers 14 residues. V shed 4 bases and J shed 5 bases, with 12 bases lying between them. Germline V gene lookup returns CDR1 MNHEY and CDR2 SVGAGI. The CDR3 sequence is CASSSARGDQPQHF. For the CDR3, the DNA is TGTGCCAGCAGTTCAGCACGTGGGGATCAGCCCCAGCATTTT.

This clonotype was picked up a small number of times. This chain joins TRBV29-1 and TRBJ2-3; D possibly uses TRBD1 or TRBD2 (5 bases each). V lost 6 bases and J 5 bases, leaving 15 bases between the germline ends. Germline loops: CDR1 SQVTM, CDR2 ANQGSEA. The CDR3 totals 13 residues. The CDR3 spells CSVFRDGRDTQYF. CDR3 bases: TGCAGCGTATTTCGGGACGGACGAGATACGCAGTATTTT.

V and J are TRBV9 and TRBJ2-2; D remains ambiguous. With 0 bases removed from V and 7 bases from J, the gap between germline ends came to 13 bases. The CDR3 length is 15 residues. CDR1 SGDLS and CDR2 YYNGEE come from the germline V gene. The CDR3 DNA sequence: TGTGCCAGCAGCGTAGGGGTAGGGTACGGCGGGGAGCTGTTTTTT. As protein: CASSVGVGYGGELFF.

Here the CDR3 DNA reads TGTGCCAGCAGGGGGAACAGGGCTCTCATCTCTGGGGCCAACGTCCTGACTTTC. It translates to CASRGNRALISGANVLTF. V is TRBV12-3 or TRBV12-4 and J is TRBJ2-6; tentatively, D is TRBD1 (6 bases). The V end lost 6 bases, the J end lost 0 bases, and 18 bases lay between the germline ends. The CDR3 loop spans 18 amino acids.

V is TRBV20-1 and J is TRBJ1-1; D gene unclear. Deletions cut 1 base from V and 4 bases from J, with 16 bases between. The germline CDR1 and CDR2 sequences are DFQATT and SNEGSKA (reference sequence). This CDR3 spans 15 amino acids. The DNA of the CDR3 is TGCAGTGCTAGAGGTTTCGTACGTGGAGGCACTGAAGCTTTCTTT. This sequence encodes CSARGFVRGGTEAFF.

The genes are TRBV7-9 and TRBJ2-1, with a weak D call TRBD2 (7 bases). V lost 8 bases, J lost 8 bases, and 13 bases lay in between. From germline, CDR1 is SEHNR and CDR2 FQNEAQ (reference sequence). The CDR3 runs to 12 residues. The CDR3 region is CASRRGGDEQFF. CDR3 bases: TGTGCCAGCCGAAGGGGGGGGGATGAGCAGTTCTTC.

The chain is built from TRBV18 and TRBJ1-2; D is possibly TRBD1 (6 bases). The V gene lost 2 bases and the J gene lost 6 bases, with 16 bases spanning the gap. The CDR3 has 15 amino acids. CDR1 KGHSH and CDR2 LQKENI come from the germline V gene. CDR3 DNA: TGTGCCAGCTCACCAATCCAGGGGCTTGGAGATGGCTACACCTTC. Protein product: CASSPIQGLGDGYTF.

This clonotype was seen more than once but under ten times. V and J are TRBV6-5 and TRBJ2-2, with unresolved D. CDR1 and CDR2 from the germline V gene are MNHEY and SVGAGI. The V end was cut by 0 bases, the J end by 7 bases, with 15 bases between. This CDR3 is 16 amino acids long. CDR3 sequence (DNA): TGTGCCAGCAGTTACTCAAAGGACCCGGGTCTCGGGGAGCTGTTTTTT. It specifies CASSYSKDPGLGELFF.

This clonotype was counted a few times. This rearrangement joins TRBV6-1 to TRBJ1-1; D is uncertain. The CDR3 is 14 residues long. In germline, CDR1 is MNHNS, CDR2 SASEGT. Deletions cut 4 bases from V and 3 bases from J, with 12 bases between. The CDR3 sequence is CASSAVGVDTEAFF. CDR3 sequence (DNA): TGTGCCAGCAGTGCTGTCGGGGTCGACACTGAAGCTTTCTTT.

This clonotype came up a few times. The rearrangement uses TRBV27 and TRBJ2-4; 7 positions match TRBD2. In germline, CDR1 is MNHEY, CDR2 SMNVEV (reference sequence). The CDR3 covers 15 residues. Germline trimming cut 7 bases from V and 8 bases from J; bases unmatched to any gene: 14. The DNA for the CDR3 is TGTGCCAGCATGACTCCCGGGACTATGGGATACATTCAGTACTTC. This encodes CASMTPGTMGYIQYF.

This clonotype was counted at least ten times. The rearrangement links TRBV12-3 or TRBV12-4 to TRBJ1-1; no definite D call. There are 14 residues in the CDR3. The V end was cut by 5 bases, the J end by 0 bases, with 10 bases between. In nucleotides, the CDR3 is TGTGCCAGCAGTGTAAGGAACATGAACACTGAAGCTTTCTTT. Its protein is CASSVRNMNTEAFF.

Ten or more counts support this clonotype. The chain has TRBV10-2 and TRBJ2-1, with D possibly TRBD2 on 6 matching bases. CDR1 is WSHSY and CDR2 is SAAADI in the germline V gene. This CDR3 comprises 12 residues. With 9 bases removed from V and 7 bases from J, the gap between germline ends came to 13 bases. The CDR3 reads CASRDSWNEQFF. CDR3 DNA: TGCGCCAGTCGGGACTCCTGGAATGAGCAGTTCTTC.

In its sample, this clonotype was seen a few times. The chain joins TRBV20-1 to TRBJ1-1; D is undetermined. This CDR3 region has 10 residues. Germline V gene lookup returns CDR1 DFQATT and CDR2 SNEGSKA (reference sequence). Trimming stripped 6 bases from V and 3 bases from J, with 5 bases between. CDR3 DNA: TGCAGTGCCCGCCACACTGAAGCTTTCTTT. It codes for CSARHTEAFF.

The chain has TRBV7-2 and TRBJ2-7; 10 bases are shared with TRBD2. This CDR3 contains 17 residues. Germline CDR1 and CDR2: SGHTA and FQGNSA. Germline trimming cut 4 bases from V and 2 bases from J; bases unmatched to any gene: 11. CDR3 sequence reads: CASSSSWSGGVAYEQYF. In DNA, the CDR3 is TGTGCCAGCAGCTCCTCCTGGAGCGGGGGGGTTGCCTACGAGCAGTACTTC.